One and the same sample provided the 12 T cell receptor beta chains below, sequenced in a study of blood T cell repertoires in COVID-19. Libraries were prepared by immunoSEQ multiplex PCR; TCRdb keeps only in-frame clonotypes and omits some of them. The sample comprises about 210,000 clones, around 83% of which are singletons, and roughly 3.1% rests with the top ten. Sequenced input: PBMCs or T cells enriched from blood (not recorded which). The receptor source for this set is a woman in her twenties or thirties who had been exposed to COVID-19.

The chain carries TRBV10-1 and TRBJ1-1; maybe TRBD1 (6 bases). This CDR3 spans 13 amino acids. V lost 5 bases and J 0 bases, leaving 7 bases between the germline ends. Germline V gene sequence: CDR1 WNHNN, CDR2 SYGVQD (reference sequence). The CDR3 loop is CASSRTVNTEAFF. As DNA, the CDR3 is TGCGCCAGCAGTCGGACAGTGAACACTGAAGCTTTCTTT.

The J gene is TRBJ2-1, the V gene TRBV10-3, with a tentative D call TRBD1 (5 bases). The CDR3 length is 15 residues. In germline, CDR1 is ENHRY, CDR2 SYGVKD. The germline V and J ends were trimmed by 2 bases and 0 bases, with 8 bases remaining between them. The CDR3 here is CAISEGASSYNEQFF. The CDR3 DNA follows: TGTGCCATCAGTGAGGGGGCGAGCTCCTACAATGAGCAGTTCTTC.

The chain has TRBV4-1 and TRBJ2-5; 9 bases map to TRBD2. The CDR3 is 16 residues long. V lost 4 bases and J lost 1; bases outside the gene matches: 7. Germline lookup yields CDR1 MGHRA and CDR2 YSYEKL. CDR3 in DNA: TGCGCCAGCAGCCCTAGAAGGCGGGGGGGCCAAGAGACCCAGTACTTC. Amino acids: CASSPRRRGGQETQYF.

This chain links TRBV7-9 with TRBJ1-5; 8 bases match TRBD1. Germline V gives CDR1 SEHNR, CDR2 FQNEAQ (reference sequence). The CDR3 runs 16 residues. Losses at the gene ends were 4 bases for V and 0 bases for J; bases not matched to a gene: 5. CDR3 nucleotide sequence: TGTGCCAGCAGCTCCGGGACAGGTTTTAGCAATCAGCCCCAGCATTTT. Its protein is CASSSGTGFSNQPQHF.

The V and J genes are TRBV5-4 and TRBJ2-1; the match to TRBD2 covers 8 bases. From germline, CDR1 is SGHNT and CDR2 YYREEE (reference sequence). Losses at the gene ends were 4 bases for V and 6 bases for J; bases not matched to a gene: 12. The CDR3 spans 16 residues. CDR3 nucleotides: TGTGCCAGCAGCCAAACTGCGGGGGGAGTATTCAATGAGCAGTTCTTC. This sequence encodes CASSQTAGGVFNEQFF.

The chain recombines TRBV5-1 with TRBJ1-2; 7 bases match TRBD1. The CDR3 contains 14 residues. The V segment lost 2 bases and the J segment 2 bases; nucleotides outside the gene matches: 3. The germline CDR1 and CDR2 sequences are SGHRS and YFSETQ. The CDR3 coding sequence is TGCGCCAGCAGCTTACCACAGGGGAACTATGGCTACACCTTC. This translates into CASSLPQGNYGYTF.

J is TRBJ2-7 and V is TRBV10-3; 12 positions agree with TRBD1. CDR1 is ENHRY, CDR2 SYGVKD, per germline. V gave up 11 bases and J gave up 6 bases; unmatched junction bases: 8. The CDR3 is 13 amino acids. The CDR3 protein is CAATGTGGSEQYF. The DNA of the CDR3 is TGTGCCGCCACCGGGACAGGGGGCAGCGAGCAGTACTTC.

The chain couples TRBV11-2 to TRBJ1-1; TRBD1 is a possible D gene (5 bases). The germline CDR1 and CDR2 sequences are SGHAT and FQNNGV. CDR3 length: 12 residues. V was cut by 1 base and J by 9 bases, with 9 bases left in between. Here the CDR3 reads CASSLGGGKAFF. CDR3 DNA sequence: TGTGCCAGCAGCTTAGGGGGGGGTAAAGCTTTCTTT. Full variable domain (missing parts from reference TRBV11-2 and TRBJ1-1): EAGVAQSPRYKIIEKRQSVAFWCNPISGHATLYWYQQILGQGPKLLIQFQNNGVVDDSQLPKDRFSAERLKGVDSTLKIQPAKLEDSAVYLCASSLGGGKAFFGQGTRLTVV.

V and J are TRBV9 and TRBJ2-1, with 9 bases matching TRBD2. Germline V gene data show CDR1 as SGDLS and CDR2 as YYNGEE. J gave up 0 bases and V 3 bases, and 7 bases lay outside the gene matches. CDR3 length: 17 residues. The CDR3 DNA sequence: TGTGCCAGCAGCGCCGGACTAGCGTCTAGCTCCTACAATGAGCAGTTCTTC. This sequence encodes CASSAGLASSSYNEQFF.

The chain carries TRBV9 and TRBJ2-5; D is undetermined. The CDR3 extends over 13 amino acids. Germline loops: CDR1 SGDLS, CDR2 YYNGEE. Trimming cost V 7 bases and J 1 base, with 11 bases left between them. CDR3 DNA: TGTGCCAGCGGTCAACTGATCCAAGAGACCCAGTACTTC. It codes for CASGQLIQETQYF.

The chain uses TRBV18 and TRBJ1-2; tentatively, D is TRBD1 (6 bases). CDR3 length: 16 residues. Germline-derived CDR1 and CDR2 are KGHSH and LQKENI. Trimming left V 5 bases short and J 5 bases short, with 21 bases between. The CDR3: CASSSKNRDNGYGYTF. CDR3 bases: TGTGCCAGCTCATCCAAAAACCGGGACAATGGATATGGCTACACCTTC.

J is TRBJ2-7 and V is TRBV6-5, with 12 bases matching TRBD1. This CDR3 region has 15 residues. V shed 6 bases and J 6 bases; nucleotides not matched to a gene: 9. From germline, CDR1 is MNHEY and CDR2 SVGAGI. The CDR3 DNA reads TGTGCCAGCAGACCCCCCGGGACAGGGGGCGTCGAGCAGTACTTC. Its protein product is CASRPPGTGGVEQYF.